Below are 17 T cell receptor beta chains sequenced from a single sample in a study of T cells in Graves' hyperthyroidism and ophthalmopathy. Amplified TCR beta CDR3 regions came from RNA transcripts. With the HTBI primer set, the TCR CDR3 went through a first round of RT-PCR. TCRdb reanalysed the multiplex PCR reads using MiXCR and keeps one entry per CDR3 protein. The sample holds more than 550,000 distinct CDR3 sequences, roughly 17% seen once. Sequencing was carried out using blood. The source is a man in his fifties with Graves' hyperthyroidism.

This clonotype occurred a few times. J is TRBJ2-5 and V is TRBV6-1, with D maybe TRBD2 (6 bases). The CDR3 is 14 amino acids. Between the trimmed V and J ends, which lost 8 bases and 4 bases, there was a span of 17 bases. Germline CDR1 and CDR2: MNHNS and SASEGT. CDR3 bases: TGTGCCAGCCGAAACTGGCGGGACGGAGAGACCCAGTACTTC. Translated: CASRNWRDGETQYF.

This chain uses TRBV20-1 with TRBJ2-7, with TRBD2 identical over 8 bases. Germline lookup yields CDR1 DFQATT and CDR2 SNEGSKA (reference sequence). This CDR3 spans 16 amino acids. J lost 0 bases, V lost 4 bases, and 11 bases had no gene match. The CDR3 is CSAIGGGGLSSYEQYF. Here the CDR3 DNA reads TGCAGTGCTATCGGGGGGGGGGGGCTTAGCTCCTACGAGCAGTACTTC.

The V call is TRBV11-2, the J call TRBJ2-5; 8 bases are a match to TRBD1. Germline lookup yields CDR1 SGHAT and CDR2 FQNNGV. With 1 base clipped from V and 3 bases from J, the junction kept 13 bases outside the gene matches. This CDR3 comprises 18 residues. The CDR3 region has the DNA TGTGCCAGCAGCTTAGTCGCGAAGACAGGGGATGGGGAAGAGACCCAGTACTTC. Its protein product is CASSLVAKTGDGEETQYF.

The DNA of the CDR3 is TGTGCCACCAGTCGGCTGGTGGGGCCGGGACGGGCGAACACCGGGGAGCTGTTTTTT. As protein: CATSRLVGPGRANTGELFF. V is TRBV24-1 and J is TRBJ2-2; D is tentatively TRBD1 or TRBD2 (5 bases each). V dropped 6 bases and J dropped 0 bases, with 22 bases sitting between them. The germline V gene has CDR1 KGHDR and CDR2 SFDVKD. The CDR3 runs to 19 residues.

This clonotype has more than one count but fewer than ten. J is TRBJ2-5 and V is TRBV5-4, with TRBD2 matching over 12 bases. Germline CDR1 is SGHNT and CDR2 is YYREEE (reference sequence). The CDR3 sequence is 16 residues long. The trim removed 3 bases at V and 4 bases at J, leaving 7 bases unmatched. The CDR3, as DNA: TGTGCCAGCAGCTACCTGACTAGCGGGAGTGGAGAGACCCAGTACTTC. This codes for CASSYLTSGSGETQYF.

This clonotype was seen a few times. This chain connects TRBV28 to TRBJ1-1, with a weak D call TRBD1 (5 bases). Germline V CDR1 and CDR2: MDHEN, SYDVKM. With 1 base removed from V and 1 base from J, the gap between germline ends came to 16 bases. The CDR3 consists of 17 residues. The CDR3 DNA reads as TGTGCCAGCAGTTTATTGGGGCAGCGGGCGGGGAACACTGAAGCTTTCTTT. Its translation: CASSLLGQRAGNTEAFF.

At least ten counts were recorded for this clonotype. The V call is TRBV11-2, the J call TRBJ2-2; a possible D gene is TRBD2 (6 bases). Germline values: CDR1 SGHAT, CDR2 FQNNGV. V was shortened by 3 bases and J by 4 bases, with 12 bases between the two germline ends. CDR3 length: 15 residues. CDR3 bases: TGTGCCAGCAGCTTCGGGGGAAGGAGCACCGGGGAGCTGTTTTTT. It yields the protein CASSFGGRSTGELFF. The full variable domain, rest sourced from reference TRBV11-2 and TRBJ2-2, is EAGVAQSPRYKIIEKRQSVAFWCNPISGHATLYWYQQILGQGPKLLIQFQNNGVVDDSQLPKDRFSAERLKGVDSTLKIQPAKLEDSAVYLCASSFGGRSTGELFFGEGSRLTVL.

This clonotype has a count of ten or more. This sequence joins TRBV11-2 and TRBJ2-5; possible D gene TRBD2, 5 bases. Trimming took 5 bases from V and 5 from J, leaving 15 bases between them. This CDR3 has 14 amino acids. Germline CDR1 and CDR2: SGHAT and FQNNGV. CDR3 amino acids: CASSPGSLGETQYF. CDR3 DNA: TGTGCCAGCAGCCCGGGGAGCCTAGGGGAGACCCAGTACTTC. Drawing the rest from reference TRBV11-2 and TRBJ2-5, the complete variable domain is EAGVAQSPRYKIIEKRQSVAFWCNPISGHATLYWYQQILGQGPKLLIQFQNNGVVDDSQLPKDRFSAERLKGVDSTLKIQPAKLEDSAVYLCASSPGSLGETQYFGPGTRLLVL.

Concerning this clonotype itself: A read error is possible here, since a much larger clone lies one base away. V gene TRBV9 combines with J gene TRBJ2-7, with a tentative D call TRBD1 (6 bases). Germline lookup yields CDR1 SGDLS and CDR2 YYNGEE. This CDR3 contains 15 residues. The CDR3 loop is CASSVDPTGTYEKYF. The CDR3 coding sequence is TGTGCCAGCAGCGTAGACCCAACAGGGACCTACGAGAAGTACTTC.

On this clonotype: It may be a read error: a sequence one base away is much more abundant. Likely a read error: the CDR3 ends without its conserved phenylalanine or tryptophan. V usage is TRBV6-5 and J usage is TRBJ1-6; D ambiguous. The V gene lost 4 bases and the J gene lost 7 bases, with 8 bases spanning the gap. CDR3 size: 13 residues. Per the germline V gene, CDR1 is MNHEY and CDR2 is SVGAGI. The CDR3 coding sequence is TGTGCCAGCAGTTTGACTTTAAATTCACCCCTCCACCTT. Residues: CASSLTLNSPLHL.

This clonotype was seen a few times. DNA of the CDR3: TGTGCCAGCAGTCTATACAAGACTAGCGGGATGGAGACCCAGTACTTC. It codes for CASSLYKTSGMETQYF. V usage is TRBV28 and J usage is TRBJ2-5, with 11 positions matching TRBD2. CDR1 MDHEN and CDR2 SYDVKM come from the germline V gene. The V and J ends lost 5 bases and 5 bases, in that order; junction bases with no gene match: 10. The CDR3 is 16 residues long.

Ten or more counts support this clonotype. The CDR3 loop reads CASSRTTYEQYF. Written as DNA, the CDR3 is TGTGCCAGCAGTCGAACTACCTACGAGCAGTACTTC. The chain links TRBV28 to TRBJ2-7; D is ambiguous. The germline gives CDR1 MDHEN, CDR2 SYDVKM. The V end was cut by 5 bases, the J end by 2 bases, with 7 bases between. The CDR3 runs 12 residues.

This clonotype occurred many times. The J gene is TRBJ2-5, the V gene TRBV11-3, with TRBD2 identical over 14 bases. V trimming: 5 bases; J trimming: 5 bases; junction bases outside the gene matches: 7. The V gene's germline CDR1 is SGHNT and CDR2 YENEEA. This CDR3 contains 16 residues. CDR3 nucleotides: TGTGCCAGCAGCCGATCGGGACTAGCGGGAGCTGAGACCCAGTACTTC. It codes for CASSRSGLAGAETQYF.

This clonotype was seen at least ten times. The V call is TRBV5-1, the J call TRBJ2-1; TRBD2 is a possible D gene (5 bases). Germline V gene data show CDR1 as SGHRS and CDR2 as YFSETQ. The CDR3 runs to 16 residues. V lost 4 bases, J lost 0 bases, and 14 bases lay in between. The CDR3 here is CASSPRAASSYNEQFF. For the CDR3, the DNA is TGCGCCAGCAGCCCAAGAGCGGCGAGCTCCTACAATGAGCAGTTCTTC. Full variable domain (missing parts from reference TRBV5-1 and TRBJ2-1): KAGVTQTPRYLIKTRGQQVTLSCSPISGHRSVSWYQQTPGQGLQFLFEYFSETQRNKGNFPGRFSGRQFSNSRSEMNVSTLELGDSALYLCASSPRAASSYNEQFFGPGTRLTVL.

This clonotype was recorded at least ten times. The gene calls are TRBV20-1 and TRBJ2-7, with D perhaps matching TRBD1 or TRBD2 (5 bases each). The CDR3 consists of 16 residues. The germline gives CDR1 DFQATT, CDR2 SNEGSKA (reference sequence). V lost 1 base to trimming and J lost 1 base, with 17 bases between them. The CDR3 here is CSARGDLGTTSYEQYF. The CDR3 nucleotides are TGCAGTGCTAGAGGAGATTTAGGGACCACTTCCTACGAGCAGTACTTC.

This clonotype was counted ten times or more. This sequence joins TRBV18 and TRBJ1-1; no reliable D call. The V gene's germline CDR1 is KGHSH and CDR2 LQKENI. The CDR3 is 13 amino acids. V was pared by 1 base and J by 5 bases, with 8 bases between. In DNA, the CDR3 is TGTGCCAGCTCACCACGGGTAGAGACTGAAGCTTTCTTT. It codes for CASSPRVETEAFF.

This clonotype has just a few counts. The J gene is TRBJ1-5, the V gene TRBV6-1, with D possibly being TRBD1 (6 bases). This CDR3 contains 16 residues. CDR1 and CDR2 (germline): MNHNS, SASEGT. The V gene lost 5 bases and the J gene lost 7 bases, with 21 bases spanning the gap. The CDR3 sequence: CASSIQWDIDLQPQHF. For the CDR3, the DNA is TGTGCCAGCAGTATCCAGTGGGACATCGATCTCCAGCCCCAGCATTTT.